This T cell receptor (beta chain) was retrieved from a study of T cell responses to AZD1222 COVID-19 vaccine. Overall study findings and caveats: Reports indicate that nearly half of spike-specific TCRs are directed at unmutated variant regions. Among AZD1222 vaccinees, only five or six were seropositive at baseline.

This clone has more than one count but fewer than ten. Antigen specificity is unknown. Pooled samples include second doses given at about 4 or 12 weeks. The data were produced by immunoSEQ multiplex PCR, yet TCRdb's version contains in-frame clones alone and is incomplete. The data contain some 78,000 clones, about four fifths of them singletons. CDR1 SEHNR and CDR2 FQNEAQ come from the germline V gene (reference sequence). This CDR3 contains 11 residues. The germline V and J ends were trimmed by 3 bases and 6 bases, with 6 bases remaining between them. This sequence joins TRBV7-9 and TRBJ2-7, with D unclear. This clonotype originated in an adult who received the AZD1222 COVID-19 vaccine. Sequencing was performed on peripheral blood, taken 28 days after the second AZD1222 dose. The CDR3 DNA sequence: TGTGCCAGCAGCTTTGCCGCCGAGCAGTACTTC. This encodes CASSFAAEQYF.